This T cell receptor (beta chain) was captured by sequencing in a study of CD8 T cells in Susac syndrome. This CDR3 comprises 9 residues. Germline-derived CDR1 and CDR2 are SQVTM and ANQGSEA. V was cut by 8 bases and J by 5 bases, with 6 bases left in between. CD8+ and CD4+ T cells from blood underwent TCR beta sequencing. Roughly 0.45 to 1 ug RNA was reverse transcribed with random hexamers. TCRdb re-derived calls from the immunoSEQ multiplex PCR reads in MiXCR, one entry per CDR3 protein. The data show under 200,000 distinct CDR3 sequences, approximately 96% seen once. The source of this sequence is a human donor with multiple sclerosis. The chain joins TRBV29-1 to TRBJ2-5; D unclear. Sequenced input: CD8+ T cells from PBMCs. The CDR3 protein is CSSEETQYF. The CDR3 nucleotides read TGCAGCTCTGAGGAGACCCAGTACTTC.